A selection of T cell receptor beta chains follows, all from one sample in a study of vaccination effects on CD4 cells after COVID-19. TCRdb keeps only in-frame clones here, not all; method: immunoSEQ multiplex PCR. The sample has 45,000 to 50,000 clones, around 67% seen once. Their antigens are not known. This material consisted of CD4+ T cells from PBMCs cultured without peptide, taken before COVID-19 vaccination. The receptors originated from a human donor who received a COVID-19 vaccine. Both conserved end residues are part of each CDR3. A D gene is named only where the DNA matches it firmly. Clone size appears in some rows only: once, few, many, or a class for an expanded clone.

size	D	length	V	J	DNA	CDR3
-	TRBD1	14	TRBV5-1	TRBJ2-7	TGCGCCAGCAGCCCCGAGGGGGCCCTATCGGAGCAGTACTTC	CASSPEGALSEQYF
-	TRBD1	16	TRBV18	TRBJ1-3	TGTGCCAGCTCACCGCGACAGGGAAGTGCTGGAAACACCATATATTTT	CASSPRQGSAGNTIYF
-	-	17	TRBV5-1	TRBJ1-6	TGCGCCAGCAGATCAGGGTGGGGAAGCTCCTATAATTCACCCCTCCACTTT	CASRSGWGSSYNSPLHF
few	-	14	TRBV30	TRBJ1-5	TGTGCCTGGAGTGTAACTGGGCTGAGGCAGCCCCAGCATTTT	CAWSVTGLRQPQHF
-	-	15	TRBV30	TRBJ1-1	TGTGCCTGGAGTGTACTAGGGCAGGGGAACACTGAAGCTTTCTTT	CAWSVLGQGNTEAFF
-	TRBD1	16	TRBV6-1	TRBJ1-2	TGTGCCAGCAGTGAGGGGACAGGGGGCGCACGCTATGGCTACACCTTC	CASSEGTGGARYGYTF
-	TRBD1	18	TRBV18	TRBJ1-2	TGTGCCAGCTCACCGTACGGACAGGGGGGGGTCGGTAACTATGGCTACACCTTC	CASSPYGQGGVGNYGYTF
-	-	14	TRBV14	TRBJ2-3	TGTGCCAGCAGCCAATATTACGGAACAGATACGCAGTATTTT	CASSQYYGTDTQYF
-	-	16	TRBV5-1	TRBJ1-1	TGCGCCAGCAGCTTGGCCCCTCAAGGGGTGAACACTGAAGCTTTCTTT	CASSLAPQGVNTEAFF
-	-	13	TRBV10-3	TRBJ2-3	TGTGCCATCAGTGGGACAGGCCAGCGGGGGAAGTATTTT	CAISGTGQRGKYF
-	-	14	TRBV7-8	TRBJ1-1	TGTGCCAGCAGCTTACGGGGGCCGGGCCAAAGCTCTTTCTTT	CASSLRGPGQSSFF
-	TRBD2	17	TRBV30	TRBJ2-3	TGTGCCTGGAGTGCCCTCGGGACTAGCGGGATTGCAGATACGCAGTATTTT	CAWSALGTSGIADTQYF
-	-	12	TRBV6-5	TRBJ2-3	TGTGCCAGCAGCCCGAGGACAGATACGCAGTATTTT	CASSPRTDTQYF
-	-	14	TRBV7-9	TRBJ2-2	TGTGCCAACCAGGGTAGGGCCCCCACCGGGGAGCTGTTTTTT	CANQGRAPTGELFF
-	-	16	TRBV28	TRBJ1-2	TGTGCCAGCAGTTTACCCCGGAGGGGGGCGGGTCACGGCTACACCTTC	CASSLPRRGAGHGYTF
-	-	16	TRBV19	TRBJ2-2	TGTGCCAGTAGCCGTATCCCCCAGACGGCTACCGGGGAGCTGTTTTTT	CASSRIPQTATGELFF
-	-	12	TRBV6-1	TRBJ1-6	TGTGCCAGCAGTGAAAGCAATTCACCCCTCCACTTT	CASSESNSPLHF
-	-	14	TRBV19	TRBJ1-5	TGTGCCAGTAGTATGCTTCAGGGAACCCAGCCCCAGCATTTT	CASSMLQGTQPQHF
-	TRBD2	17	TRBV27	TRBJ2-3	TGTGCCAGCAGTCTGCTAGCGGGGGGGCGTAGCACAGATACGCAGTATTTT	CASSLLAGGRSTDTQYF
few	TRBD1	15	TRBV5-6	TRBJ1-6	TGTGCCAGCAGCCCATACAGGGGTGGAAATTCACCCCTCCACTTT	CASSPYRGGNSPLHF
-	-	15	TRBV5-5	TRBJ1-4	TGTGCCAGCAGCCGGTCAAGGGTTTTGAGTGAAAAACTGTTTTTT	CASSRSRVLSEKLFF
-	TRBD2	17	TRBV2	TRBJ2-2	TGTGCCAGCAGATGGACTAGCGGGAGGGCCTACACCGGGGAGCTGTTTTTT	CASRWTSGRAYTGELFF
-	-	14	TRBV27	TRBJ2-2	TGTGCCAGCAGTACTACGTGGTCCACCGGGGAGCTGTTTTTT	CASSTTWSTGELFF
-	-	14	TRBV5-4	TRBJ1-2	TGTGCCAGCAGCCCACTAGCAGGGGTCGGTGGCTACACCTTC	CASSPLAGVGGYTF
once	TRBD1	15	TRBV6-5	TRBJ2-3	TGTGCCAGCAGTCGCACAGGGGAGTCCACAGATACGCAGTATTTT	CASSRTGESTDTQYF
few	-	14	TRBV15	TRBJ1-5	TGTGCCACCAGCAGTAGGCAGGGTACCCAGCCCCAGCATTTT	CATSSRQGTQPQHF
few	-	16	TRBV5-1	TRBJ2-3	TGCGCCAGCAGCTTGGAGGGGCCTTACAGCACAGATACGCAGTATTTT	CASSLEGPYSTDTQYF
-	-	17	TRBV5-1	TRBJ2-6	TGCGCCAGCAGCTTAGGACAAATTAGCTCTGGGGCCAACGTCCTGACTTTC	CASSLGQISSGANVLTF
-	TRBD1	13	TRBV27	TRBJ1-2	TGTGCCAGCAGTACAGGGGGCCGGCTTGGCTACACCTTC	CASSTGGRLGYTF
-	-	13	TRBV5-1	TRBJ2-7	TGCGCCAGCAGCATCGGGACAAGCTACGAGCAGTACTTC	CASSIGTSYEQYF
-	-	17	TRBV5-4	TRBJ2-7	TGTGCCAGCAGCTTGGGGCCAGGTAGGCAGGAGGGCTACGAGCAGTACTTC	CASSLGPGRQEGYEQYF
once	TRBD2	15	TRBV6-2/TRBV6-3	TRBJ2-1	TGTGCCAGCAGCCGGACTAGCGGGGACTACAATGAGCAGTTCTTC	CASSRTSGDYNEQFF